These T cell receptor beta chains were read from a single sample in a study of radiotherapy plus CTLA-4 blockade in lung cancer. Produced via immunoSEQ multiplex PCR; TCRdb's table is partial and in-frame only. The data hold 15,000 or so clones, with about two thirds observed a single time. The sequenced sample was peripheral blood, obtained from a patient treated with radiotherapy plus ipilimumab. The receptors stem from a human donor with non-small cell lung cancer whose response to radiotherapy plus ipilimumab could not be evaluated. The CDR3 runs from the conserved cysteine through the conserved F or W. The order of the fields is V gene, J gene, D gene, clone size, CDR3 protein, CDR3 DNA. A D gene is named only where the DNA matches it firmly. Clone size appears in some rows only: once, few, many, or a class for an expanded clone.

TRBV19,TRBJ2-2,TRBD1,.,CASSAWDRGGGELFF,TGTGCCAGTAGTGCCTGGGACAGGGGTGGCGGGGAGCTGTTTTTT
TRBV9,TRBJ2-3,TRBD1,.,CASRRRDSLTDTQYF,TGTGCCAGCAGACGCCGGGACAGCCTCACAGATACGCAGTATTTT
TRBV9,TRBJ2-1,TRBD1,few,CASTWDRADNEQFF,TGTGCCAGCACCTGGGACAGGGCAGACAATGAGCAGTTCTTC
TRBV7-9,TRBJ2-1,TRBD2,few,CASSSLLAPEGYNEQFF,TGTGCCAGCAGCTCTTTACTAGCGCCGGAGGGATACAATGAGCAGTTCTTC
TRBV6-4,TRBJ2-3,TRBD2,.,CASSETSGGRTDTQYF,TGTGCCAGCAGTGAGACTAGCGGGGGCCGCACAGATACGCAGTATTTT
TRBV19,TRBJ1-1,.,.,CASSIRAVLGKNTEAFF,TGTGCCAGTAGTATTCGGGCAGTACTAGGGAAGAACACTGAAGCTTTCTTT
TRBV7-8,TRBJ2-3,TRBD2,.,CASSLAGRVWVARFSTDTQYF,TGTGCCAGCAGCTTAGCCGGGAGGGTATGGGTAGCGAGGTTCAGCACAGATACGCAGTATTTT
TRBV7-2,TRBJ1-5,TRBD1,.,CASSLQGAQGQPQHF,TGTGCCAGCAGCTTACAGGGGGCACAGGGTCAGCCCCAGCATTTT
TRBV11-2,TRBJ1-4,TRBD1,few,CASSRQGALEKLFF,TGTGCCAGCAGCCGACAGGGGGCACTTGAAAAACTGTTTTTT
TRBV19,TRBJ1-2,.,.,CASSSPQGDGYTF,TGTGCCAGTAGTAGTCCGCAGGGTGATGGCTACACCTTC
TRBV5-1,TRBJ2-3,.,.,CASSQWSGDTQYF,TGCGCCAGCAGCCAATGGAGCGGGGATACGCAGTATTTT
TRBV28,TRBJ2-7,TRBD1,many,CASSSDREGVWQYF,TGTGCCAGCAGCTCGGACAGGGAAGGAGTTTGGCAGTACTTC
TRBV5-1,TRBJ2-5,TRBD2,.,CASSSMTSMETQYF,TGCGCCAGCAGCTCAATGACTAGCATGGAGACCCAGTACTTC
TRBV7-2,TRBJ1-5,.,few,CASSLDWRYSNQPQHF,TGTGCCAGCAGCTTAGACTGGAGGTATAGCAATCAGCCCCAGCATTTT
TRBV19,TRBJ2-1,TRBD1,.,CAWRKDGQGDNEQFF,TGTGCCTGGAGAAAGGACGGGCAGGGGGACAATGAGCAGTTCTTC
TRBV6-6,TRBJ2-2,TRBD2,.,CASSSPGGEQAGELFF,TGTGCCAGCAGTTCCCCGGGGGGGGAGCAGGCCGGGGAGCTGTTTTTT
TRBV5-4,TRBJ1-2,.,.,CASSLLMGPLNYGYTF,TGTGCCAGCAGCTTGCTCATGGGGCCGCTTAACTATGGCTACACCTTC
TRBV27,TRBJ2-5,.,.,CASSLGGRQETQYF,TGTGCCAGCAGTTTGGGGGGGCGTCAAGAGACCCAGTACTTC
TRBV6-1,TRBJ2-5,TRBD1,few,CASSGQGTEETQYF,TGTGCCAGCAGCGGACAGGGAACGGAGGAGACCCAGTACTTC
TRBV15,TRBJ2-1,TRBD2,.,CATSRDLSRGGNEQFF,TGTGCCACCAGCAGAGATCTGAGTCGCGGGGGGAATGAGCAGTTCTTC
TRBV18,TRBJ2-3,.,.,CASSPIQGRDTQYF,TGTGCCAGCTCACCAATTCAGGGGAGAGATACGCAGTATTTT
TRBV5-1,TRBJ1-1,.,.,CASTSDVREGEAFF,TGCGCCAGCACTTCGGACGTACGGGAGGGTGAAGCTTTCTTT
TRBV29-1,TRBJ2-7,.,.,CSVVTDSYEQYF,TGCAGCGTTGTAACAGATTCCTACGAGCAGTACTTC
TRBV2,TRBJ2-7,TRBD1,.,CASSPPGQGYEQYF,TGTGCCAGCAGTCCCCCGGGACAGGGGTACGAGCAGTACTTC
TRBV7-9,TRBJ2-3,.,few,CASRSFPGSKTDF,TGTGCCAGCAGATCATTTCCGGGATCCAAGACGGATTTT
TRBV11-2,TRBJ2-7,.,few,CASSLSSGDSYEQYF,TGTGCCAGCAGCTTATCTTCAGGGGACTCCTACGAGCAGTACTTC
TRBV4-3,TRBJ2-5,TRBD2,.,CASSQGAASGGRETQYF,TGCGCCAGCAGCCAAGGTGCGGCTAGCGGGGGGAGGGAGACCCAGTACTTC
TRBV2,TRBJ1-6,.,.,CASRGVGSPLHF,TGTGCCAGCAGAGGGGTGGGCTCACCCCTCCACTTT
TRBV5-1,TRBJ2-5,.,once,CASSGIQGDLFQETQYF,TGCGCCAGCAGCGGCATCCAGGGGGACTTATTCCAAGAGACCCAGTACTTC
TRBV27,TRBJ2-7,TRBD1,.,CASTRSGTGIREQYF,TGTGCCAGTACCCGCTCCGGGACAGGGATACGGGAGCAGTACTTC